A selection of T cell receptor beta chains follows, all from one sample in a study of cytomegalovirus exposure and HLA in healthy donors. The repertoire was sequenced with immunoSEQ multiplex PCR; TCRdb's copy has only in-frame clones and lacks some. The repertoire holds about 150,000 clones, with 75% to 80% as singletons. Material: PBMCs. These receptors were obtained from a man younger than 40 in good health and CMV-seronegative. The CDR3 runs from the conserved cysteine through the conserved F or W. Each record gives: D gene, V gene, clone size, J gene, CDR3 DNA, CDR3 protein. A D gene is named only where the DNA matches it firmly. Not all rows give a size; the values are once, few, many and, for expanded clones, a class.

D gene: TRBD1
V gene: TRBV19
clone size: -
J gene: TRBJ2-7
CDR3 DNA: TGTGCCAGTAGCCGCCCCGGGACAGGGACCAGCGAGCAGTACTTC
CDR3 protein: CASSRPGTGTSEQYF

D gene: -
V gene: TRBV10-3
clone size: -
J gene: TRBJ1-5
CDR3 DNA: TGTGCCATCAGTGCCGAGAGTCAGCCCCAGCATTTT
CDR3 protein: CAISAESQPQHF

D gene: -
V gene: TRBV9
clone size: -
J gene: TRBJ2-2
CDR3 DNA: TGTGCCAGCAGCGTAGCAGGGGTAGGGAACACCGGGGAGCTGTTTTTT
CDR3 protein: CASSVAGVGNTGELFF

D gene: -
V gene: TRBV9
clone size: -
J gene: TRBJ2-3
CDR3 DNA: TGTGCCAGCAGCGTAGAGAGGGGGGGATCGGGAGATACGCAGTATTTT
CDR3 protein: CASSVERGGSGDTQYF

D gene: -
V gene: TRBV4-1
clone size: -
J gene: TRBJ2-7
CDR3 DNA: TGCGCCAGCAGCCAAGAAGGGCCAGGGTTACACGAGCAGTACTTC
CDR3 protein: CASSQEGPGLHEQYF

D gene: -
V gene: TRBV7-3
clone size: -
J gene: TRBJ2-1
CDR3 DNA: TGTGCCAGCAGCTTAACTGGGGGGTATGAGCAGTTCTTC
CDR3 protein: CASSLTGGYEQFF

D gene: TRBD1
V gene: TRBV5-1
clone size: -
J gene: TRBJ1-3
CDR3 DNA: TGCGCCAGCAGCTTTGCCTGGACAGGGTCTGGAAACACCATATATTTT
CDR3 protein: CASSFAWTGSGNTIYF

D gene: -
V gene: TRBV5-1
clone size: few
J gene: TRBJ2-2
CDR3 DNA: TGCGCCAGCAGCTTAGGTGCGGCCGTTTATACCGGGGAGCTGTTTTTT
CDR3 protein: CASSLGAAVYTGELFF

D gene: -
V gene: TRBV13
clone size: -
J gene: TRBJ2-7
CDR3 DNA: TGTGCCAGCAGCTTCGGGAAGGGAGACTACGAGCAGTACTTC
CDR3 protein: CASSFGKGDYEQYF

D gene: -
V gene: TRBV19
clone size: -
J gene: TRBJ2-1
CDR3 DNA: TGTGCCAGTAGCCTGAGCTCCTACAATGAGCAGTTCTTC
CDR3 protein: CASSLSSYNEQFF

D gene: TRBD1
V gene: TRBV6-1
clone size: -
J gene: TRBJ1-3
CDR3 DNA: TGTGCCAGCAGTGAGGCCCCGGGGACAGGGGCCTCTGGAAACACCATATATTTT
CDR3 protein: CASSEAPGTGASGNTIYF

D gene: TRBD2
V gene: TRBV10-3
clone size: few
J gene: TRBJ2-7
CDR3 DNA: TGTGCCACGGCTTCCTGGACTAGCGGGATCTCACCCTACGAGCAGTACTTC
CDR3 protein: CATASWTSGISPYEQYF

D gene: -
V gene: TRBV30
clone size: -
J gene: TRBJ1-5
CDR3 DNA: TGTGCCTGGAGTGTCGGGACTCATAGCAATCAGCCCCAGCATTTT
CDR3 protein: CAWSVGTHSNQPQHF

D gene: -
V gene: TRBV11-2
clone size: -
J gene: TRBJ1-2
CDR3 DNA: TGTGCCAGCAGCTCAGATATCTATGGCTACACCTTC
CDR3 protein: CASSSDIYGYTF

D gene: -
V gene: TRBV5-1
clone size: -
J gene: TRBJ1-1
CDR3 DNA: TGCGCCAGCAGCTCCCAGAGGGTGAACGCTGAAGCTTTCTTT
CDR3 protein: CASSSQRVNAEAFF

D gene: -
V gene: TRBV20-1
clone size: -
J gene: TRBJ1-1
CDR3 DNA: TGCAGTGCTCCTCGAGGGGGTCAAGCTTTCTTT
CDR3 protein: CSAPRGGQAFF

D gene: -
V gene: TRBV11-1
clone size: few
J gene: TRBJ2-7
CDR3 DNA: TGTGCCAGCAGCTCACAGAGTTCCCCCTACGAGCAGTACTTC
CDR3 protein: CASSSQSSPYEQYF

D gene: TRBD1
V gene: TRBV6-6
clone size: -
J gene: TRBJ1-1
CDR3 DNA: TGTGCCAGCAGCCCCCCCGGGGTCCCGGGACAGGGCGCTTTCTTT
CDR3 protein: CASSPPGVPGQGAFF

D gene: TRBD2
V gene: TRBV28
clone size: -
J gene: TRBJ2-3
CDR3 DNA: TGTGCCAGCAGTTTGGGGACTAGCGGTTTCGATACGCAGTATTTT
CDR3 protein: CASSLGTSGFDTQYF

D gene: -
V gene: TRBV30
clone size: -
J gene: TRBJ2-7
CDR3 DNA: TGTGCCTGGGGAGGACCGTCCTACGAGCAGTACTTC
CDR3 protein: CAWGGPSYEQYF

D gene: TRBD1
V gene: TRBV28
clone size: few
J gene: TRBJ1-5
CDR3 DNA: TGTGCCAGCACGACGGGACAGGGACTTCAGCCCCAGCATTTT
CDR3 protein: CASTTGQGLQPQHF

D gene: -
V gene: TRBV6-5
clone size: -
J gene: TRBJ1-1
CDR3 DNA: TGTGCCAGCAGCCGGGGGGAATACACTGAAGCTTTCTTT
CDR3 protein: CASSRGEYTEAFF

D gene: -
V gene: TRBV27
clone size: -
J gene: TRBJ2-1
CDR3 DNA: TGTGCCAGCAGTCCCACGGGGTTCGCGAGCTCCTACAATGAGCAGTTCTTC
CDR3 protein: CASSPTGFASSYNEQFF

D gene: TRBD1
V gene: TRBV6-5
clone size: -
J gene: TRBJ1-2
CDR3 DNA: TGTGCCAGCAGTTACTCCACAGGGGAGGGCTACACCTTC
CDR3 protein: CASSYSTGEGYTF

D gene: TRBD2
V gene: TRBV7-8
clone size: -
J gene: TRBJ2-2
CDR3 DNA: TGTGCCAGCAGCTTACTAGCGGACACCGGGGAGCTGTTTTTT
CDR3 protein: CASSLLADTGELFF

D gene: -
V gene: TRBV9
clone size: -
J gene: TRBJ2-3
CDR3 DNA: TGTGCCAGCAGCGTAGTCGCTAGTAGTTTTACAGATACGCAGTATTTT
CDR3 protein: CASSVVASSFTDTQYF

D gene: TRBD1
V gene: TRBV5-1
clone size: -
J gene: TRBJ2-7
CDR3 DNA: TGCGCCAGCAGCACCTCCGGGACAGGTTACGAGCAGTACTTC
CDR3 protein: CASSTSGTGYEQYF

D gene: -
V gene: TRBV7-9
clone size: -
J gene: TRBJ1-2
CDR3 DNA: TGTGCCAGCAGCGCAGGACAGCCTTTTCTTGGCTACACCTTC
CDR3 protein: CASSAGQPFLGYTF

D gene: -
V gene: TRBV2
clone size: -
J gene: TRBJ2-3
CDR3 DNA: TGTGCCAGCAGTTTCGAAGGGGGTACAGATACGCAGTATTTT
CDR3 protein: CASSFEGGTDTQYF

D gene: -
V gene: TRBV4-1
clone size: -
J gene: TRBJ2-7
CDR3 DNA: TGCGCCAGCAGCCACGAGACAGGTTCCTACGAGCAGTACTTC
CDR3 protein: CASSHETGSYEQYF

D gene: TRBD2
V gene: TRBV6-1
clone size: -
J gene: TRBJ2-7
CDR3 DNA: TGTGCCAGCAGTTATGTAGCGGGAGTGTACGAGCAGTACTTC
CDR3 protein: CASSYVAGVYEQYF

D gene: -
V gene: TRBV27
clone size: few
J gene: TRBJ1-3
CDR3 DNA: TGTGCCAGCAGTTCACCAGGGAACACCATATATTTT
CDR3 protein: CASSSPGNTIYF

D gene: TRBD1
V gene: TRBV6-1
clone size: -
J gene: TRBJ1-5
CDR3 DNA: TGTGCCAGCAGCTTCGATAGGGGGCACAATCAGCCCCAGCATTTT
CDR3 protein: CASSFDRGHNQPQHF

D gene: TRBD1
V gene: TRBV30
clone size: -
J gene: TRBJ2-7
CDR3 DNA: TGTGCCTGGAGTCCTGCCCCGGGACAGTTATTAAGCTACGAGCAGTACTTC
CDR3 protein: CAWSPAPGQLLSYEQYF

D gene: TRBD2
V gene: TRBV5-1
clone size: -
J gene: TRBJ2-5
CDR3 DNA: TGCGCCAGCAAACTAGCGGGACAAGAGACCCAGTACTTC
CDR3 protein: CASKLAGQETQYF

D gene: -
V gene: TRBV4-1
clone size: -
J gene: TRBJ2-3
CDR3 DNA: TGCGCCAGCAGCCGCACCGACAGACCGGATGGCACAGATACGCAGTATTTT
CDR3 protein: CASSRTDRPDGTDTQYF

D gene: TRBD2
V gene: TRBV10-2
clone size: -
J gene: TRBJ2-3
CDR3 DNA: TGCGCCAGCAGTGAGTTCGCGGGAGGGGTCGCAGATACGCAGTATTTT
CDR3 protein: CASSEFAGGVADTQYF

D gene: TRBD2
V gene: TRBV28
clone size: -
J gene: TRBJ2-3
CDR3 DNA: TGTGCCAGCAGTATCGATATAGCGGGAGGGCCTCCAGATACGCAGTATTTT
CDR3 protein: CASSIDIAGGPPDTQYF

D gene: -
V gene: TRBV19
clone size: -
J gene: TRBJ2-1
CDR3 DNA: TGTGCCAGTAGTATCCCTAGTAATGAGCAGTTCTTC
CDR3 protein: CASSIPSNEQFF

D gene: TRBD2
V gene: TRBV2
clone size: -
J gene: TRBJ2-3
CDR3 DNA: TGTGCCAGCAGTAGGACTAGCGGTCGGTCAGATACGCAGTATTTT
CDR3 protein: CASSRTSGRSDTQYF

D gene: -
V gene: TRBV5-6
clone size: -
J gene: TRBJ1-1
CDR3 DNA: TGTGCCAGCAGCTTCGCGGGGAGGGACACTGAAGCTTTCTTT
CDR3 protein: CASSFAGRDTEAFF

D gene: -
V gene: TRBV9
clone size: -
J gene: TRBJ2-3
CDR3 DNA: TGTGCCAGCAGCGTAGCCCTACAGGGTCCTGGGGATACGCAGTATTTT
CDR3 protein: CASSVALQGPGDTQYF

D gene: -
V gene: TRBV4-2
clone size: -
J gene: TRBJ1-1
CDR3 DNA: TGTGCCAGCAGCCAAGATAGGGAGAGATTAATGAACACTGAAGCTTTCTTT
CDR3 protein: CASSQDRERLMNTEAFF